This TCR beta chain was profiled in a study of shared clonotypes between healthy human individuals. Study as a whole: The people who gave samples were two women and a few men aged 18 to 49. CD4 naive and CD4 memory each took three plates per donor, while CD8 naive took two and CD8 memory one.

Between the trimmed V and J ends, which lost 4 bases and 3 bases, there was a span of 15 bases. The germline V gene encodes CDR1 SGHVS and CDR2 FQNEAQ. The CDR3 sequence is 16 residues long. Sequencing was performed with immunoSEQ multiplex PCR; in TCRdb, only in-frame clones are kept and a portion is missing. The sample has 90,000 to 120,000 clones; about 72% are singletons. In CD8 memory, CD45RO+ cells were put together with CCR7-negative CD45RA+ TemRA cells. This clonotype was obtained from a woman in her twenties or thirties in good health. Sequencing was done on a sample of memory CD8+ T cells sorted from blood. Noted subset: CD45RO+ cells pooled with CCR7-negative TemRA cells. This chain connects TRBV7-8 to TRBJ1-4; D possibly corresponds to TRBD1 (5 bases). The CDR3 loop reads CASSSVVRAPNEKLFF. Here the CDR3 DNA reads TGTGCCAGCAGCTCAGTAGTCAGGGCGCCTAATGAAAAACTGTTTTTT.